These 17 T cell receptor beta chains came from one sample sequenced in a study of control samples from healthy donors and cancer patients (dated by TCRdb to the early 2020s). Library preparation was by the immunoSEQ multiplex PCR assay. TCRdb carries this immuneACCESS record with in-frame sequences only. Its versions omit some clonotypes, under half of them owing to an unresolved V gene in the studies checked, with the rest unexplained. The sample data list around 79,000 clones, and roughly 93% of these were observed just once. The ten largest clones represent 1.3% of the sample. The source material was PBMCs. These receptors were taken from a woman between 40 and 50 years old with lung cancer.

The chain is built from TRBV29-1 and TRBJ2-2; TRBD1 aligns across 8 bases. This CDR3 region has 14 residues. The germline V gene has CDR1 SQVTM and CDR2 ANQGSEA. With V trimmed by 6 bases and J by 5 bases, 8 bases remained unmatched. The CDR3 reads CSVRAGGKTGELFF. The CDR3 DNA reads TGCAGCGTCCGAGCAGGGGGCAAGACCGGGGAGCTGTTTTTT.

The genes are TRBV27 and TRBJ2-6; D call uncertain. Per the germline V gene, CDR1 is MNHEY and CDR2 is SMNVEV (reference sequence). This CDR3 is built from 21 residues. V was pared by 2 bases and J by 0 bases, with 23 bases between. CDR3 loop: CASSLTPLGNRFFSGANVLTF. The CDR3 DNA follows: TGTGCCAGCAGTTTAACCCCCCTAGGCAACCGCTTTTTCTCTGGGGCCAACGTCCTGACTTTC.

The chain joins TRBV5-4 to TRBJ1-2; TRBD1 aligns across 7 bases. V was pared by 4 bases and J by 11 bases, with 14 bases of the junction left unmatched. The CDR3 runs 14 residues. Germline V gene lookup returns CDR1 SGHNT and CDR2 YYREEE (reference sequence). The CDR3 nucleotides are TGTGCCAGCAGCGGGAGGGACAGTGGGGGGTTTTACACCTTC. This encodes CASSGRDSGGFYTF.

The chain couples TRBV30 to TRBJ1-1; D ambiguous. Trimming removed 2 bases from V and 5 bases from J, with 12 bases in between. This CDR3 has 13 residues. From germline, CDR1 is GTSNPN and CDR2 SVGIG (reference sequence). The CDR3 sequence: CAWSPTGWTEAFF. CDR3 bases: TGTGCCTGGAGTCCGACTGGGTGGACTGAAGCTTTCTTT.

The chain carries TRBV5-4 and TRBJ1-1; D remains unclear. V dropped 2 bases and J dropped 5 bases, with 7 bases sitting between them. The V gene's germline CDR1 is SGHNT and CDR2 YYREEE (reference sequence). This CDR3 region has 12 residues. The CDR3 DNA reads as TGTGCCAGCAGCTTTTTAGGGACTGAAGCTTTCTTT. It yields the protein CASSFLGTEAFF.

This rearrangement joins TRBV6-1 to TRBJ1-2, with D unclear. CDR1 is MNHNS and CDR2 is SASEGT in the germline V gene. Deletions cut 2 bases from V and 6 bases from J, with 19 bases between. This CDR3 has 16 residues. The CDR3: CASSEWETIGADGYTF. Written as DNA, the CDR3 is TGTGCCAGCAGTGAATGGGAAACTATCGGAGCGGATGGCTACACCTTC.

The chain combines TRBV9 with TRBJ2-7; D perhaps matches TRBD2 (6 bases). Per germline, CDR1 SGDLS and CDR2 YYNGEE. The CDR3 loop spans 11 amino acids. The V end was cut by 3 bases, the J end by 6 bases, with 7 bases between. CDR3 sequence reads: CASSAGLEQYF. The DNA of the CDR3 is TGTGCCAGCAGCGCGGGACTCGAGCAGTACTTC.

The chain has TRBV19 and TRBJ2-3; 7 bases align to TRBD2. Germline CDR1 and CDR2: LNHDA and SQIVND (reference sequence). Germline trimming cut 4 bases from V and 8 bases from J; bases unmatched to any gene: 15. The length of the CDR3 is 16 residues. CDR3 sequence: CASSNLENAGGGTQYF. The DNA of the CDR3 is TGTGCCAGTAGTAATTTGGAAAACGCTGGGGGGGGTACGCAGTATTTT.

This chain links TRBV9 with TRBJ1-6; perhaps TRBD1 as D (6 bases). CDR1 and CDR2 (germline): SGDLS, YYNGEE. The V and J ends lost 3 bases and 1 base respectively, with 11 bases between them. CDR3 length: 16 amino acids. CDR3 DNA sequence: TGTGCCAGCAGCGGCAAACAGGGTTCCTATAATTCACCCCTCCACTTT. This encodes CASSGKQGSYNSPLHF.

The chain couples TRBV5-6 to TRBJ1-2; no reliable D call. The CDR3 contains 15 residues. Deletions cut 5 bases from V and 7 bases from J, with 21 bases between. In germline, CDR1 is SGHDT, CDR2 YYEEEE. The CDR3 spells CASRPVGGSFRGYTF. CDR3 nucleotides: TGTGCCAGCAGGCCGGTGGGTGGGAGCTTCCGTGGCTACACCTTC.

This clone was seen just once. The CDR3 loop reads CAIETANYGYTF. The CDR3 DNA follows: TGTGCTATCGAAACAGCTAACTATGGCTACACCTTC. The rearrangement uses TRBV19 and TRBJ1-2; D remains unclear. Germline CDR1 LNHDA, CDR2 SQIVND (reference sequence). The CDR3 is 12 amino acids.

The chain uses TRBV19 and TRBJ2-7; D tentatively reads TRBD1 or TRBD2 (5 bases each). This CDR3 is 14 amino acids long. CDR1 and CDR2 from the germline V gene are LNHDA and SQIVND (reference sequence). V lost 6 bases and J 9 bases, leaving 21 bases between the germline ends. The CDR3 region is CASRTTGSTGGQYF. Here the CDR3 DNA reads TGTGCCAGTAGAACTACCGGGTCAACAGGAGGGCAGTACTTC.

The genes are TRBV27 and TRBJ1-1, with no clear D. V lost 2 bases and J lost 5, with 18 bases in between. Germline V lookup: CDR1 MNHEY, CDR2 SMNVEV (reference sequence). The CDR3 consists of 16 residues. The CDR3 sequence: CASSLISGRPNTEAFF. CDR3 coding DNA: TGTGCCAGCAGTTTAATTTCGGGCCGGCCGAATACTGAAGCTTTCTTT.

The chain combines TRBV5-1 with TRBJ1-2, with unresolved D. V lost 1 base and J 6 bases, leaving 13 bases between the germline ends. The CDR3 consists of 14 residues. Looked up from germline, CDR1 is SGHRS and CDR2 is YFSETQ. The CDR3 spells CASSLTPTVDGYTF. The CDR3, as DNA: TGCGCCAGCAGCTTGACACCCACGGTCGATGGCTACACCTTC.

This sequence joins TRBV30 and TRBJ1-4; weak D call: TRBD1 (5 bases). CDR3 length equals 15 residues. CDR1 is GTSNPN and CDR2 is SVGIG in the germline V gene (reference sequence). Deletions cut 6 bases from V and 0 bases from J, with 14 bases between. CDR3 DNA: TGTGCCTGTACCGGGACCTCCGCAACTAATGAAAAACTGTTTTTT. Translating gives CACTGTSATNEKLFF.

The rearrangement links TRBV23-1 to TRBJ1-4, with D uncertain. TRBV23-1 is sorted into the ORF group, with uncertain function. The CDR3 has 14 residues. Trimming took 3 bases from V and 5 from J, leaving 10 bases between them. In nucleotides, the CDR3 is TGCGCCAGCAGTCAGGCCTCCGAAAATGAAAAACTGTTTTTT. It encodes CASSQASENEKLFF.

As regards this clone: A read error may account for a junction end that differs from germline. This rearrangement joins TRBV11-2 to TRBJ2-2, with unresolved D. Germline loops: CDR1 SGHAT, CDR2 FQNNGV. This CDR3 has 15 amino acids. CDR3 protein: CASSLDGKWAGELFF. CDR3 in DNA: TGTGCCAGCAGCCTAGATGGGAAGTGGGCCGGGGAGCTGTTTTTT.